These 22 T cell receptor beta chains share one sample of origin, sequenced in a study of blood T cell repertoires in COVID-19 (dated by TCRdb to about 2020). Receptors were amplified or captured by the immunoSEQ multiplex PCR assay. In its TCRdb copy, this immuneACCESS table keeps in-frame sequences only and misses some clones. Where compared with another copy, unresolved V genes explain less than half of these, and the others have no known cause. This sample holds approximately 23,000 clones; around 90% were observed only once. Jointly, the top ten make up around 6% of the sample. The material sequenced was peripheral blood. These TCRs come from a woman aged 80 or over with active COVID-19.

The rearrangement joins TRBV2 to TRBJ2-3; no reliable D call. Per the germline V gene, CDR1 is SNHLY and CDR2 is FYNNEI. V was trimmed by 8 bases and J by 3 bases, leaving 12 bases between them. The CDR3 is made up of 13 amino acids. The CDR3: CASAISLTDTQYF. CDR3 DNA sequence: TGTGCCAGCGCAATTTCTCTAACAGATACGCAGTATTTT.

The chain recombines TRBV19 with TRBJ2-3; a weak D match, TRBD2 (6 bases). V was shortened by 10 bases and J by 0 bases, with 20 bases between the two germline ends. The CDR3 spans 16 residues. Germline V lookup: CDR1 LNHDA, CDR2 SQIVND (reference sequence). The CDR3, as DNA: TGTGCCACTTCCCCTTTAGGAGGGCGGAGCACAGATACGCAGTATTTT. Amino acid sequence: CATSPLGGRSTDTQYF.

The chain carries TRBV13 and TRBJ2-1; D remains unclear. Germline CDR1 PRHDT, CDR2 FYEKMQ (reference sequence). V was pared by 0 bases and J by 5 bases, with 5 bases between. The CDR3 covers 13 residues. The CDR3 nucleotides are TGTGCCAGCAGCTTAGGACAGAACAATGAGCAGTTCTTC. Encoded protein: CASSLGQNNEQFF. Drawing the rest from reference TRBV13 and TRBJ2-1, the complete variable domain is AAGVIQSPRHLIKEKRETATLKCYPIPRHDTVYWYQQGPGQDPQFLISFYEKMQSDKGSIPDRFSAQQFSDYHSELNMSSLELGDSALYFCASSLGQNNEQFFGPGTRLTVL.

J is TRBJ2-5 and V is TRBV10-3, with 10 bases fitting TRBD2. CDR1 and CDR2 (germline): ENHRY, SYGVKD. This CDR3 spans 14 amino acids. V shed 4 bases and J 6 bases; nucleotides not matched to a gene: 5. The CDR3 spells CAISGSGGAKTQYF. The CDR3 region has the DNA TGTGCCATCAGTGGGAGCGGGGGGGCAAAGACCCAGTACTTC.

The chain joins TRBV4-1 to TRBJ2-3, with 8 nucleotides matching TRBD2. The J segment lost 6 bases and the V segment lost 1 base, leaving 9 bases of the junction unmatched. The CDR3 runs 16 residues. Per germline, CDR1 MGHRA and CDR2 YSYEKL. CDR3 amino acids: CASSQGAGGPTDTQYF. The CDR3 DNA sequence: TGCGCCAGCAGCCAAGGCGCGGGGGGCCCCACGGATACGCAGTATTTT.

This chain joins TRBV7-2 and TRBJ2-7; 7 bases fit TRBD1. Trimming took 5 bases from V and 2 from J; bases not matched to a gene: 6. Germline V gene data show CDR1 as SGHTA and CDR2 as FQGNSA. This CDR3 contains 14 residues. DNA for the CDR3: TGTGCCAGCAGCGCCCGACAGGGAGCCTACGAGCAGTACTTC. It specifies CASSARQGAYEQYF. The full variable domain, with the rest looked up from reference TRBV7-2 and TRBJ2-7, is GAGVSQSPSNKVTEKGKDVELRCDPISGHTALYWYRQSLGQGLEFLIYFQGNSAPDKSGLPSDRFSAERTGGSVSTLTIQRTQQEDSAVYLCASSARQGAYEQYFGPGTRLTVT.

The chain combines TRBV30 with TRBJ2-5; unclear D gene. V was shortened by 1 base and J by 7 bases, with 13 bases between the two germline ends. CDR1 is GTSNPN, CDR2 SVGIG, per germline (reference sequence). The CDR3 is 13 residues long. DNA for the CDR3: TGTGCCTGGAGTGGAACGCCCACGAGGACCCAGTACTTC. Protein: CAWSGTPTRTQYF.

This sequence joins TRBV4-3 and TRBJ2-2; 12 positions match TRBD2. The V gene end was trimmed by 6 bases and the J gene end by 2 bases; junction bases not matched to a gene: 1. The CDR3 spans 15 residues. Germline V CDR1 and CDR2: LGHNA, YSLEER. The DNA for the CDR3 is TGCGCCAGCAGAGGACTAGCGGGAAACACCGGGGAGCTGTTTTTT. Protein product: CASRGLAGNTGELFF.

The V call is TRBV6-5, the J call TRBJ2-1; 7 bases align to TRBD1. CDR3 size: 16 residues. V dropped 3 bases and J dropped 0; count of bases not matched to a gene: 5. Germline lookup yields CDR1 MNHEY and CDR2 SVGAGI. As DNA, the CDR3 is TGTGCCAGCAGTTATAACAGGGGAAGCTCCTACAATGAGCAGTTCTTC. This codes for CASSYNRGSSYNEQFF.

The genes are TRBV7-2 and TRBJ2-7; tentative D call: TRBD1 (6 bases). Germline CDR1 is SGHTA and CDR2 is FQGNSA. This CDR3 comprises 14 residues. V shed 0 bases and J shed 3 bases, with 9 bases lying between them. CDR3 DNA sequence: TGTGCCAGCAGCTTAGCGCTGACAGGCTACGAGCAGTACTTC. Protein: CASSLALTGYEQYF.

The chain has TRBV5-6 and TRBJ2-5; 8 nucleotides align to TRBD1. V trimming: 0 bases; J trimming: 1 base; junction bases outside the gene matches: 2. This CDR3 is built from 15 residues. CDR1 and CDR2 from the germline V gene are SGHDT and YYEEEE. CDR3 in amino acids: CASSLGTGIQETQYF. CDR3 sequence (DNA): TGTGCCAGCAGCTTGGGGACAGGGATCCAAGAGACCCAGTACTTC.

The J gene is TRBJ1-5, the V gene TRBV7-2; the D is unclear. Germline values: CDR1 SGHTA, CDR2 FQGNSA. Trimming cost V 4 bases and J 0 bases, with 7 bases left between them. This CDR3 has 14 amino acids. The CDR3 coding sequence is TGTGCCAGCAGCTCAGACATTAGCAATCAGCCCCAGCATTTT. Residues: CASSSDISNQPQHF.

The DNA of the CDR3 is TGTGCCAGCAGCCAACTCGCTTGGAGGGCCGGGGACACTGAAGCTTTCTTT. Translated: CASSQLAWRAGDTEAFF. The V gene is TRBV4-2, the J gene TRBJ1-1; D uncertain. The V gene lost 2 bases and the J gene lost 3 bases, with 19 bases spanning the gap. Germline loops: CDR1 LGHNA, CDR2 YNFKEQ. The CDR3 runs to 17 residues.

This sequence joins TRBV5-1 and TRBJ1-6; TRBD1 aligns across 7 bases. Germline V gives CDR1 SGHRS, CDR2 YFSETQ. The CDR3 sequence is 15 residues long. The trim removed 4 bases at V and 4 bases at J, leaving 5 bases unmatched. The CDR3 coding sequence is TGCGCCAGCAGCCCGGGACAGTCTTATAATTCACCCCTCCACTTT. Protein product: CASSPGQSYNSPLHF. The full variable domain, completed using reference TRBV5-1 and TRBJ1-6, is KAGVTQTPRYLIKTRGQQVTLSCSPISGHRSVSWYQQTPGQGLQFLFEYFSETQRNKGNFPGRFSGRQFSNSRSEMNVSTLELGDSALYLCASSPGQSYNSPLHFGNGTRLTVT.

The chain is built from TRBV6-5 and TRBJ1-6; 8 nucleotides line up with TRBD1. Trimming cost V 0 bases and J 8 bases; bases outside gene matches: 3. The CDR3 is 15 amino acids. CDR1 is MNHEY, CDR2 SVGAGI, per germline. The CDR3 nucleotides read TGTGCCAGCAGTTACTCTGGCAGGGGGCATTCACCCCTCCACTTT. This gives the protein CASSYSGRGHSPLHF.

The chain has TRBV6-1 and TRBJ1-6; the D gene is possibly TRBD1 (5 bases). The V and J ends lost 3 bases and 8 bases respectively, with 11 bases between them. Germline CDR1 and CDR2: MNHNS and SASEGT. This CDR3 has 14 residues. CDR3 residues: CASSESRGDSPLHF. DNA for the CDR3: TGTGCCAGCAGTGAGTCTAGGGGCGATTCACCCCTCCACTTT.

CDR3: CASSPELAGGNNEQFF. CDR3 coding DNA: TGCGCCAGCAGCCCTGAGCTAGCGGGGGGTAACAATGAGCAGTTCTTC. The rearrangement joins TRBV4-3 to TRBJ2-1, with 11 positions matching TRBD2. The V and J ends lost 4 bases and 5 bases, in that order; junction bases with no gene match: 7. The germline CDR1 and CDR2 sequences are LGHNA and YSLEER. This CDR3 has 16 residues.

This chain links TRBV6-6 with TRBJ1-2, with D possibly being TRBD1 (6 bases). This CDR3 comprises 13 residues. The germline V and J ends were trimmed by 4 bases and 6 bases, with 12 bases remaining between them. Germline V lookup: CDR1 MNHNY, CDR2 SVGAGI (reference sequence). Here the CDR3 DNA reads TGTGCCAGCAGTTTCGACGGGGACAATGGCTACACCTTC. This translates into CASSFDGDNGYTF.

This sequence joins TRBV18 and TRBJ1-2; 11 bases map to TRBD1. Germline V CDR1 and CDR2: KGHSH, LQKENI. The CDR3 loop spans 14 amino acids. Losses at the gene ends were 4 bases for V and 6 bases for J; bases not matched to a gene: 4. CDR3 region: CASSLTGQGDGYTF. The DNA for the CDR3 is TGTGCCAGCTCACTCACGGGACAGGGGGATGGCTACACCTTC.

V and J are TRBV2 and TRBJ2-7; 9 nucleotides agree with TRBD1. Germline V gene data show CDR1 as SNHLY and CDR2 as FYNNEI. CDR3 length: 15 residues. V dropped 6 bases and J dropped 5; count of bases not matched to a gene: 11. The CDR3 sequence is CASRPDRGAFDEQYF. Written as DNA, the CDR3 is TGTGCCAGCAGACCGGACAGGGGCGCATTCGACGAGCAGTACTTC.

This clone was recorded once. The V and J genes are TRBV2 and TRBJ1-1, with D possibly matching TRBD1 (5 bases). Germline V CDR1 and CDR2: SNHLY, FYNNEI. The V end was cut by 6 bases, the J end by 0 bases, with 5 bases between. The CDR3 is 12 amino acids. DNA for the CDR3: TGTGCCAGCAGGGGGCTGAACACTGAAGCTTTCTTT. It yields the protein CASRGLNTEAFF. The entire variable domain, with the rest obtained from reference TRBV2 and TRBJ1-1, is as follows: EPEVTQTPSHQVTQMGQEVILRCVPISNHLYFYWYRQILGQKVEFLVSFYNNEISEKSEIFDDQFSVERPDGSNFTLKIRSTKLEDSAMYFCASRGLNTEAFFGQGTRLTVV.

The chain couples TRBV12-3 or TRBV12-4 to TRBJ2-7; 10 bases map to TRBD1. This CDR3 is 12 amino acids long. V shed 6 bases, J shed 7 bases, and the junction held 3 bases outside the gene matches. Here the CDR3 DNA reads TGTGCCAGCAGCCGGACAGGGGGTGAGCAGTACTTC. Translated: CASSRTGGEQYF.